This T cell receptor (beta chain) was identified during a study of shared clonotypes between healthy human individuals. Study-level results: Relative to memory subsets, naive subsets generally showed larger estimated richness.

The study ran the assay at deep level. Produced via immunoSEQ multiplex PCR; TCRdb's table is partial and in-frame only. The data hold roughly 2,000,000 clones, with roughly 94% observed a single time. Naive CD8 populations comprised CD45RO-negative cells positively selected for CCR7, excluding terminally differentiated effector memory CD45RA+ cells. For this clone: Its antigen is unknown.

V was clipped by 0 bases and J by 6 bases, with 11 bases between them. The CDR3 loop spans 14 amino acids. The germline CDR1 and CDR2 sequences are SGDLS and YYNGEE. Sequenced sample: naive CD8+ T cells sorted from blood. The sequence derives from a man aged 18 to 30 in good health. The rearrangement joins TRBV9 to TRBJ2-3; D is unclear. Here the CDR3 DNA reads TGTGCCAGCAGCGTAGAGCCGGGTGGGGATACGCAGTATTTT. This gives the protein CASSVEPGGDTQYF. The variable domain in full, completed from reference TRBV9 and TRBJ2-3, reads DSGVTQTPKHLITATGQRVTLRCSPRSGDLSVYWYQQSLDQGLQFLIQYYNGEERAKGNILERFSAQQFPDLHSELNLSSLELGDSALYFCASSVEPGGDTQYFGPGTRLTVL.